These 31 T cell receptor beta chains were all obtained from the same sample, sequenced in a study of T cell responses to AZD1222 COVID-19 vaccine. Data came from immunoSEQ multiplex PCR; TCRdb stores just in-frame clones and leaves some out. The data show 120,000 to 150,000 clones, with 89% seen just once and just under 3% held by the top ten. The sample in question was peripheral blood, obtained on day 0 of AZD1222 vaccination. These receptors were obtained from an adult in good health.

This clone was seen once. This chain joins TRBV18 and TRBJ1-3, with a weak D call TRBD1 (5 bases). CDR1 is KGHSH, CDR2 LQKENI, per germline. V was clipped by 1 base and J by 0 bases, with 10 bases between them. The CDR3 has 16 amino acids. CDR3 amino acids: CASSPRAGSSGNTIYF. For the CDR3, the DNA is TGTGCCAGCTCACCACGGGCAGGGAGCTCTGGAAACACCATATATTTT.

The chain has TRBV28 and TRBJ1-1, with D tentatively TRBD1 (5 bases). The V end lost 6 bases, the J end lost 8 bases, and 16 bases lay between the germline ends. Looked up from germline, CDR1 is MDHEN and CDR2 is SYDVKM. CDR3 length: 13 residues. The CDR3 loop reads CASRPGASKEAFF. The CDR3 coding sequence is TGTGCCAGCAGGCCCGGGGCTTCAAAGGAAGCTTTCTTT.

The rearrangement joins TRBV3-1 (or the pseudogene TRBV3-2) to TRBJ1-3; D is ambiguous. The germline V gene has CDR1 LGHDT and CDR2 YNNKEL (reference sequence). The CDR3 runs to 14 residues. Trimming cost V 3 bases and J 1 base, with 7 bases left between them. CDR3 residues: CASSHRGSGNTIYF. The CDR3 nucleotides are TGTGCCAGCAGCCATCGGGGTTCTGGAAACACCATATATTTT.

The genes are TRBV25-1 and TRBJ1-2; 7 bases align to TRBD1. The V gene's germline CDR1 is MGHDK and CDR2 SYGVNS. The V gene end was trimmed by 3 bases and the J gene end by 5 bases; junction bases not matched to a gene: 3. This CDR3 comprises 13 residues. The DNA of the CDR3 is TGTGCCAGCAGTGAGACAGGGAAGTATGGCTACACCTTC. Protein product: CASSETGKYGYTF.

This clone was seen a single time. The chain links TRBV6-5 to TRBJ1-2; a possible D gene is TRBD1 (5 bases). The CDR3 contains 12 residues. V gave up 4 bases and J gave up 4 bases, with 7 bases separating them. Germline CDR1 and CDR2: MNHEY and SVGAGI. The CDR3 sequence is CASSWQGYGYTF. The CDR3 DNA sequence: TGTGCCAGCAGTTGGCAGGGCTATGGCTACACCTTC.

This chain links TRBV24-1 with TRBJ2-1; 11 positions agree with TRBD1. In germline, CDR1 is KGHDR, CDR2 SFDVKD. The CDR3 is 19 amino acids. J gave up 6 bases and V 7 bases, and 19 bases lay outside the gene matches. The CDR3 protein is CATSRGTGGGSGLSNEQFF. The CDR3, as DNA: TGTGCCACCAGCCGCGGGACAGGGGGGGGTAGCGGATTATCCAATGAGCAGTTCTTC.

The gene calls are TRBV9 and TRBJ2-6; D is perhaps TRBD1 or TRBD2 (5 bases each). CDR1 is SGDLS and CDR2 is YYNGEE in the germline V gene. The CDR3 runs 17 residues. V was trimmed by 7 bases and J by 2 bases, leaving 19 bases between them. The CDR3 is CASQGEANPPGANVLTF. The CDR3 nucleotides read TGTGCCAGCCAGGGAGAAGCGAATCCCCCTGGGGCCAACGTCCTGACTTTC.

This sequence joins TRBV3-1 (or the pseudogene TRBV3-2) and TRBJ2-3; the match to TRBD2 covers 8 bases. After removal of 4 bases from V and 6 bases from J, the junction contained 0 bases not matched to a gene. The CDR3 contains 12 residues. Looked up from germline, CDR1 is LGHDT and CDR2 is YNNKEL (reference sequence). CDR3 in amino acids: CASSRGGDTQYF. The DNA for the CDR3 is TGTGCCAGCAGCCGCGGGGGGGATACGCAGTATTTT.

This chain links TRBV19 with TRBJ1-5; D not resolved. Trimming removed 3 bases from V and 5 bases from J, with 8 bases in between. The CDR3 runs 13 residues. In germline, CDR1 is LNHDA, CDR2 SQIVND (reference sequence). CDR3 region: CASSMGPYQPQHF. The CDR3 nucleotides are TGTGCCAGTAGTATGGGCCCATATCAGCCCCAGCATTTT.

The chain recombines TRBV2 with TRBJ1-4; 12 bases line up with TRBD1. CDR1 and CDR2 from the germline V gene are SNHLY and FYNNEI. Trimming removed 6 bases from V and 13 bases from J; junction bases left unmatched: 9. The CDR3 runs 14 residues. CDR3 nucleotide sequence: TGTGCCAGCAGGGCCGGGACAGGGGGCGAGAGACTGTTTTTT. Its translation: CASRAGTGGERLFF.

The V gene is TRBV7-7, the J gene TRBJ2-5, with 11 bases matching TRBD1. The CDR3 is 15 residues long. J lost 1 base, V lost 5 bases, and 3 bases had no gene match. The germline gives CDR1 SSHAT, CDR2 FNYEAQ (reference sequence). The CDR3: CASSLGTGGQETQYF. CDR3 nucleotides: TGTGCCAGCAGCCTGGGGACAGGGGGCCAAGAGACCCAGTACTTC.

The chain carries TRBV3-1 (or the pseudogene TRBV3-2) and TRBJ1-5, with D hard to call. The CDR3 consists of 14 residues. Germline V gene sequence: CDR1 LGHDT, CDR2 YNNKEL (reference sequence). Trimming removed 6 bases at V and 3 bases at J, with 12 bases between. CDR3 region: CASSKASTNQPQHF. The CDR3 coding sequence is TGTGCCAGCAGTAAGGCCTCGACCAATCAGCCCCAGCATTTT.

V gene TRBV6-5 combines with J gene TRBJ2-3, with 8 bases aligning to TRBD2. The CDR3 spans 14 residues. Germline lookup yields CDR1 MNHEY and CDR2 SVGAGI. V was clipped by 7 bases and J by 3 bases; unmatched bases: 6. CDR3 sequence (DNA): TGTGCCAGCAAGCGGGCGGGGGGAACAGATACGCAGTATTTT. The encoded protein is CASKRAGGTDTQYF.

This chain connects TRBV15 to TRBJ2-3; TRBD2 matches 12 bases. Trimming removed 0 bases from V and 4 bases from J; junction bases left unmatched: 5. The length of the CDR3 is 17 residues. Per germline, CDR1 LNHNV and CDR2 YYDKDF (reference sequence). The CDR3 DNA is TGTGCCACCAGCAGAGAACTAGCGGGAGGTAGGCCAGATACGCAGTATTTT. This encodes CATSRELAGGRPDTQYF.

The chain recombines TRBV18 with TRBJ2-7; D ambiguous. V was cut by 0 bases and J by 5 bases, with 11 bases left in between. The CDR3 consists of 14 residues. Per germline, CDR1 KGHSH and CDR2 LQKENI. CDR3 protein: CASSPPRAFHEQYF. The CDR3 DNA sequence: TGTGCCAGCTCACCACCTAGGGCTTTCCACGAGCAGTACTTC.

V usage is TRBV5-3 and J usage is TRBJ2-1; no reliable D call. TRBV5-3 is an open reading frame whose function is uncertain. CDR3 length equals 12 residues. Trimming took 4 bases from V and 10 from J, leaving 12 bases between them. CDR3 in amino acids: CARSPQTQEQFF. The CDR3 region has the DNA TGTGCCAGAAGCCCCCAAACCCAGGAGCAGTTCTTC.

J is TRBJ1-2 and V is TRBV20-1; possibly TRBD1 for D (5 bases). V shed 5 bases and J shed 4 bases, with 8 bases lying between them. CDR1 is DFQATT and CDR2 is SNEGSKA in the germline V gene (reference sequence). The CDR3 is 11 amino acids. The CDR3 loop reads CSAPDTYGYTF. The CDR3 DNA is TGCAGTGCTCCGGACACCTATGGCTACACCTTC.

V is TRBV18 and J is TRBJ2-7; TRBD2 might be the D (5 bases). The V gene lost 6 bases and the J gene lost 2 bases, with 8 bases spanning the gap. CDR1 and CDR2 from the germline V gene are KGHSH and LQKENI. The CDR3 runs 12 residues. CDR3 sequence reads: CASSSGAYEQYF. In nucleotides, the CDR3 is TGTGCCAGCTCGTCCGGGGCCTACGAGCAGTACTTC.

The gene calls are TRBV6-2 or TRBV6-3 and TRBJ2-1, with TRBD2 matching 11 bases. The V gene end was trimmed by 0 bases and the J gene end by 1 base; junction bases not matched to a gene: 11. The CDR3 sequence is 20 residues long. Germline CDR1 MNHEY, CDR2 SVGEGT. The CDR3 region has the DNA TGTGCCAGCAGTTACTCGCCAGGCGAACTAGCGGGAGCTTCCTACAATGAGCAGTTCTTC. Protein sequence: CASSYSPGELAGASYNEQFF.

This clone appeared a single time. This chain connects TRBV27 to TRBJ2-3; TRBD2 aligns across 8 bases. J lost 2 bases, V lost 4 bases, and 11 bases had no gene match. CDR3 length equals 17 residues. CDR1 is MNHEY and CDR2 is SMNVEV in the germline V gene (reference sequence). The CDR3 loop is CASSSPLLAGITDTQYF. The CDR3 region has the DNA TGTGCCAGCAGTTCCCCCCTGCTAGCGGGCATCACAGATACGCAGTATTTT.

The chain combines TRBV24-1 with TRBJ1-1; D gene uncertain. V lost 2 bases, J lost 1 base, and 10 bases lay in between. CDR1 is KGHDR, CDR2 SFDVKD, per germline. The CDR3 runs 15 residues. CDR3 loop: CATSDSRHRNTEAFF. The CDR3 DNA reads as TGTGCCACCAGTGATTCAAGACACCGGAACACTGAAGCTTTCTTT.

The chain links TRBV7-9 to TRBJ2-1; the D is unclear. Germline V gene data show CDR1 as SEHNR and CDR2 as FQNEAQ (reference sequence). The CDR3 consists of 14 residues. V was shortened by 5 bases and J by 0 bases, with 8 bases between the two germline ends. The CDR3 DNA is TGTGCCAGCAGCCTCGTTAACTCCTACAATGAGCAGTTCTTC. It translates to CASSLVNSYNEQFF.

The chain couples TRBV5-4 to TRBJ1-1, with 7 bases aligning to TRBD1. CDR3 length: 12 amino acids. V dropped 4 bases and J dropped 12; count of bases not matched to a gene: 9. Germline V gene data show CDR1 as SGHNT and CDR2 as YYREEE (reference sequence). CDR3 DNA sequence: TGTGCCAGCAGCGCCGGGACAGCTAGAACTTTCTTT. It translates to CASSAGTARTFF. The whole variable domain, remainder taken from reference TRBV5-4 and TRBJ1-1, is ETGVTQSPTHLIKTRGQQVTLRCSSQSGHNTVSWYQQALGQGPQFIFQYYREEENGRGNFPPRFSGLQFPNYSSELNVNALELDDSALYLCASSAGTARTFFGQGTRLTVV.

The chain recombines TRBV2 with TRBJ1-3; 7 positions match TRBD1. V trimming: 6 bases; J trimming: 4 bases; junction bases outside the gene matches: 6. CDR1 and CDR2 (germline): SNHLY, FYNNEI. The CDR3 sequence is 14 residues long. The CDR3 loop is CASRNRGAGNTIYF. Written as DNA, the CDR3 is TGTGCCAGCAGGAACAGGGGAGCCGGAAACACCATATATTTT.

This chain links TRBV3-1 (or the pseudogene TRBV3-2) with TRBJ1-5; D gene unclear. The germline V gene has CDR1 LGHDT and CDR2 YNNKEL (reference sequence). The V end lost 0 bases, the J end lost 1 base, and 16 bases lay between the germline ends. There are 18 residues in the CDR3. CDR3 protein: CASSQDLVESRSNQPQHF. The CDR3 DNA is TGTGCCAGCAGCCAAGATTTAGTTGAGTCGAGAAGCAATCAGCCCCAGCATTTT.

The gene calls are TRBV19 and TRBJ1-4; perhaps TRBD1 as D (5 bases). This CDR3 comprises 14 residues. V was cut by 8 bases and J by 8 bases, with 18 bases left in between. Germline values: CDR1 LNHDA, CDR2 SQIVND (reference sequence). The CDR3 DNA is TGTGCCAGTGGGCCTCAGGGACGCAAGGAAAAACTGTTTTTT. It yields the protein CASGPQGRKEKLFF. Variable domain in full (rest from reference TRBV19 and TRBJ1-4): DGGITQSPKYLFRKEGQNVTLSCEQNLNHDAMYWYRQDPGQGLRLIYYSQIVNDFQKGDIAEGYSVSREKKESFPLTVTSAQKNPTAFYLCASGPQGRKEKLFFGSGTQLSVL.

The chain has TRBV7-6 and TRBJ2-5; 7 bases fit TRBD2. With 0 bases clipped from V and 1 base from J, the junction kept 2 bases outside the gene matches. This CDR3 comprises 15 residues. CDR1 and CDR2 from the germline V gene are SGHVS and FNYEAQ. The CDR3 region is CASSLAPSGQETQYF. The CDR3 bases are TGTGCCAGCAGCTTAGCCCCTAGCGGCCAAGAGACCCAGTACTTC.

V usage is TRBV4-3 and J usage is TRBJ1-2; 9 bases fit TRBD1. The germline V gene encodes CDR1 LGHNA and CDR2 YSLEER. This CDR3 has 13 residues. The V and J ends lost 5 bases and 6 bases, in that order; junction bases with no gene match: 4. CDR3 sequence: CASSGRQGDGYTF. The CDR3 DNA follows: TGCGCCAGCAGCGGACGACAGGGGGATGGCTACACCTTC.

This chain links TRBV29-1 with TRBJ2-5, with D perhaps TRBD2 (6 bases). Germline V gene data show CDR1 as SQVTM and CDR2 as ANQGSEA. The ends were cut back, 0 bases at V and 1 base at J, with 12 bases in the middle. The CDR3 contains 15 residues. CDR3 nucleotides: TGCAGCGTTGAAGATCCGGGAGAGATCCAAGAGACCCAGTACTTC. Translated, it gives CSVEDPGEIQETQYF. Combining the CDR3 with reference TRBV29-1 and TRBJ2-5 gives the whole variable domain SAVISQKPSRDICQRGTSLTIQCQVDSQVTMMFWYRQQPGQSLTLIATANQGSEATYESGFVIDKFPISRPNLTFSTLTVSNMSPEDSSIYLCSVEDPGEIQETQYFGPGTRLLVL.

The J gene is TRBJ1-6, the V gene TRBV6-5; no definite D call. CDR3 length: 14 amino acids. Between the trimmed V and J ends, which lost 5 bases and 5 bases, there was a span of 10 bases. Germline CDR1 reads MNHEY; CDR2 reads SVGAGI. CDR3 sequence: CASSPQMDNSPLHF. For the CDR3, the DNA is TGTGCCAGCAGTCCACAGATGGATAATTCACCCCTCCACTTT.

The rearrangement joins TRBV9 to TRBJ2-1; no clear D. Germline CDR1 SGDLS, CDR2 YYNGEE. The CDR3 loop spans 13 amino acids. The V end was cut by 2 bases, the J end by 8 bases, with 11 bases between. The CDR3, as DNA: TGTGCCAGCAGCGTCGGGCGAGCCGATGAGCAGTTCTTC. Translating it yields CASSVGRADEQFF. Using reference TRBV9 and TRBJ2-1 for the parts outside the CDR3, the full variable domain is DSGVTQTPKHLITATGQRVTLRCSPRSGDLSVYWYQQSLDQGLQFLIQYYNGEERAKGNILERFSAQQFPDLHSELNLSSLELGDSALYFCASSVGRADEQFFGPGTRLTVL.